This T cell receptor beta chain was retrieved from a study of shared clonotypes between healthy human individuals. Study details: The plates for each donor numbered three CD4 naive, three CD4 memory, two CD8 naive and one CD8 memory.

The CDR3 covers 16 residues. Trimming removed 6 bases from V and 7 bases from J; junction bases left unmatched: 9. The germline CDR1 and CDR2 sequences are SNHLY and FYNNEI. In regard to this clone: Its antigen remains unknown.

Study findings and constraints: The small donor group covered limited genetic and exposure diversity. Generally, estimated richness proved larger in naive subsets than it did in memory subsets. Large sequencing depth failed to make sorted-subset sequencing complete, rarefaction showed.

Sequencing used immunoSEQ multiplex PCR; TCRdb keeps in-frame clones, though not all of them. Of over a million clones listed, 75% were seen once; the top ten hold roughly 1.5%. The sequenced sample was memory CD4+ T cells sorted from blood. The sample's subset: CD45RA-negative fraction. This clonotype was obtained from a man between 18 and 35 years old in good health. The chain combines TRBV2 with TRBJ2-1; TRBD2 aligns across 13 bases. CDR3 loop: CASRPLGTSGKNEQFF. As DNA, the CDR3 is TGTGCCAGCAGGCCCCTTGGGACTAGCGGGAAGAATGAGCAGTTCTTC.